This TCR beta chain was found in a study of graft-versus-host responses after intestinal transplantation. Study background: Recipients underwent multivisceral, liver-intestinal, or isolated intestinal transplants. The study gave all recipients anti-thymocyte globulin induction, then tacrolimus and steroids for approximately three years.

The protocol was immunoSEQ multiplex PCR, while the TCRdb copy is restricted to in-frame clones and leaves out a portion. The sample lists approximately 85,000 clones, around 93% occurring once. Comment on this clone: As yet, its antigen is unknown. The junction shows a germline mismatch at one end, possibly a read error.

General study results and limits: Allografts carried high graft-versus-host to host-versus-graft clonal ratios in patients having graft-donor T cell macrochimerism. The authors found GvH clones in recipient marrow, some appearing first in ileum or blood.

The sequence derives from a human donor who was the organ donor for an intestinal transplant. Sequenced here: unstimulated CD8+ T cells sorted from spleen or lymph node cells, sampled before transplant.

CDR3 residues: CASSSGLEKGELFF. The CDR3 DNA reads as TGTGCTAGCAGCTCGGGACTGGAGAAAGGGGAGCTGTTTTTT. V usage is TRBV7-7 and J usage is TRBJ2-2, with a weak D call TRBD2 (6 bases). Germline loops: CDR1 SSHAT, CDR2 FNYEAQ (reference sequence). The CDR3 consists of 14 residues.